A single sample is the source of the 3 T cell receptor beta chains below, sequenced in a study of regulatory T cells in long-lasting Graves disease (dated by TCRdb to 2020 to 2022). Library prep was done by multiplex PCR. Sequenced on an Illumina HiSeq 4000. TCR beta libraries were built with iRepertoire HTBI primers and Arm-PCR amplification of CDR3 regions. TCRdb reprocessing: public reads trimmed at Q25 with fastp, clones called with MiXCR, in-frame beta chains kept. Each entry is one CDR3 protein sequence, shown with its most common DNA and genes. This sample has approximately 400,000 distinct CDR3 sequences in its table, and around a sixth of those were observed once. The ten largest clones represent 20% to 25% of the sample. The label giving this sample's time point can be read as: newly diagnosed GD, antithyroid drugs for less than 3 months. For both TCR sequencing and RNA sequencing, RNA was extracted from PBMCs using TRIzol.

Here the sequenced sample was peripheral blood mononuclear cells (PBMCs), taken at new diagnosis, from a patient treated with antithyroid drugs. These receptor sequences come from a female donor with Graves disease.

The chain recombines TRBV27 with TRBJ1-4; 7 nucleotides match TRBD1. V lost 3 bases, J lost 8 bases, and 6 bases stayed unmatched. The CDR3 covers 14 residues. Germline V CDR1 and CDR2: MNHEY, SMNVEV (reference sequence). CDR3 in DNA: TGTGCCAGCAGTTTCGGAGGGGGCAGCGAAAAACTGTTTTTT. Its protein product is CASSFGGGSEKLFF.

This clonotype was observed a few times. The rearrangement uses TRBV4-1 and TRBJ2-5; D is unresolved. The CDR3 has 14 residues. Trimming removed 3 bases from V and 3 bases from J, with 11 bases in between. The germline gives CDR1 MGHRA, CDR2 YSYEKL. The CDR3 bases are TGCGCCAGCAGCCAGCGCCGGGCCGAAGAGACCCAGTACTTC. Translating it yields CASSQRRAEETQYF.

This clonotype came up many times. The CDR3 is CASTLARGSNQPQHF. CDR3 DNA sequence: TGTGCCAGCACCCTCGCCAGGGGTAGCAATCAGCCCCAGCATTTT. The chain recombines TRBV2 with TRBJ1-5; a possible D gene is TRBD1 (6 bases). CDR3 length: 15 amino acids. V was pared by 7 bases and J by 0 bases, with 13 bases between. CDR1 SNHLY and CDR2 FYNNEI come from the germline V gene.